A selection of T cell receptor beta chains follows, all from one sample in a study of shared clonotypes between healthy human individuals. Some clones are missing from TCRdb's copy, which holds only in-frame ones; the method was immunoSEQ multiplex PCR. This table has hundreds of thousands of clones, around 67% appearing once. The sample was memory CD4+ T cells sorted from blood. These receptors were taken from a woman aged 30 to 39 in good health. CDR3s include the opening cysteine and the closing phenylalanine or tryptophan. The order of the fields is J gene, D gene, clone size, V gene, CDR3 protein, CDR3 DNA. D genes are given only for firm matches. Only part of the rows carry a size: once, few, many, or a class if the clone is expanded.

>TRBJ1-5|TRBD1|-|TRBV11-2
CASSLSTGGRNQPQHF
TGTGCCAGCAGCTTGAGCACAGGGGGCAGAAATCAGCCCCAGCATTTT
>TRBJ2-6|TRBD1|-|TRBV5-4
CASSTQTGAGANVLTF
TGTGCCAGCAGCACGCAGACAGGGGCTGGGGCCAACGTCCTGACTTTC
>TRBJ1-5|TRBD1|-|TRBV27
CASRNRTGHSNQPQHF
TGTGCCAGCAGGAATAGGACAGGTCATAGCAATCAGCCCCAGCATTTT
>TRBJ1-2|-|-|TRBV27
CASSFVGLDSSYGYTF
TGTGCCAGCAGTTTCGTTGGTTTGGACAGCAGCTATGGCTACACCTTC
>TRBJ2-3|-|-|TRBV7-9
CASSLARLDTQYF
TGTGCCAGCAGCTTAGCGCGGTTGGATACGCAGTATTTT
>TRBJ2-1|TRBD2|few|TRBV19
CASSIDQTSGSPYNEQFF
TGTGCCAGTAGTATAGACCAGACTAGCGGGAGCCCCTACAATGAGCAGTTCTTC
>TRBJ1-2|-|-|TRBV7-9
CASSLGTGRGYTF
TGTGCCAGCAGCTTAGGTACAGGGCGTGGCTACACCTTC
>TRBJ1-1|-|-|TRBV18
CASSPRGGGRMNTEAFF
TGTGCCAGCTCACCCCGGGGGGGCGGAAGGATGAACACTGAAGCTTTCTTT
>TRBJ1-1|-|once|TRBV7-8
CASSGNRVMNTEAFF
TGTGCCAGCAGCGGCAACAGAGTGATGAACACTGAAGCTTTCTTT
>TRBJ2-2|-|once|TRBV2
CATGAPTNTGELFF
TGTGCCACCGGGGCACCCACGAACACCGGGGAGCTGTTTTTT
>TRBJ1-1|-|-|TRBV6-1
CASVSAGGNTEAFF
TGTGCCAGCGTAAGTGCAGGAGGGAACACTGAAGCTTTCTTT
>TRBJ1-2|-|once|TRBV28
CASSLFSQGNFYGYTF
TGTGCCAGCAGTTTGTTTAGTCAGGGGAACTTCTATGGCTACACCTTC
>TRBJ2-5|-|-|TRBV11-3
CASSLVGGVEETQYF
TGTGCCAGCAGCTTAGTAGGCGGCGTTGAAGAGACCCAGTACTTC
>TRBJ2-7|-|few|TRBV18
CASSPDGGLVEQYF
TGTGCCAGCTCGCCAGATGGGGGGCTGGTCGAGCAGTACTTC
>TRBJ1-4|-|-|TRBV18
CASSRSGPATNEKLFF
TGTGCCAGCTCACGTTCAGGACCCGCAACTAATGAAAAACTGTTTTTT
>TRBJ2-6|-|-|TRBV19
CASTGRESSGANVLTF
TGTGCCAGTACGGGCAGAGAAAGCTCTGGGGCCAACGTCCTGACTTTC
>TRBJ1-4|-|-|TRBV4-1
CASSQHGAATNEKLFF
TGCGCCAGCAGCCAGCACGGAGCTGCAACTAATGAAAAACTGTTTTTT
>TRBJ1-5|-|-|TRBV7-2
CASSFGQSVAQPQHF
TGTGCCAGCAGCTTTGGCCAGAGTGTGGCTCAGCCCCAGCATTTT
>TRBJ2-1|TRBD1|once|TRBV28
CASSDRAYNEQFF
TGTGCCAGCAGCGACAGGGCCTACAATGAGCAGTTCTTC
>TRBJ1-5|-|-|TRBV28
CASSPVIGLENQPQHF
TGTGCCAGCAGCCCCGTCATCGGTTTAGAGAATCAGCCCCAGCATTTT
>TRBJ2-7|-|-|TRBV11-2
CASSLSIQIGKSYEQYF
TGTGCCAGCAGCTTATCAATCCAAATCGGCAAATCCTACGAGCAGTACTTC
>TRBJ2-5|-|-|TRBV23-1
CASSHPGTPRETQYF
TGCGCCAGCAGTCACCCGGGGACCCCCCGGGAGACCCAGTACTTC
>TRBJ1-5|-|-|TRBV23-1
CASRSPDDNQPQHF
TGCGCCAGCAGGAGTCCTGATGACAATCAGCCCCAGCATTTT
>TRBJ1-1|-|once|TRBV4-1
CASSHYGTHKSTEAFF
TGCGCCAGCAGCCACTATGGCACCCACAAGAGCACTGAAGCTTTCTTT
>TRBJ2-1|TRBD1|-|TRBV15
CATSRVVEGALNNEQFF
TGTGCCACCAGCAGAGTTGTCGAGGGGGCGTTGAACAATGAGCAGTTCTTC
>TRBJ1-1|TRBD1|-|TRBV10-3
CAIQGAETEAFF
TGTGCCATACAGGGGGCAGAGACTGAAGCTTTCTTT
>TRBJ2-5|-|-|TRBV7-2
CASSLRVTQYF
TGTGCCAGCAGCTTAAGGGTGACCCAGTACTTC
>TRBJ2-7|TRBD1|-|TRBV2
CASRTGGVYEQYF
TGTGCCAGCAGGACAGGGGGAGTCTACGAGCAGTACTTC
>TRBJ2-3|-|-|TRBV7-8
CASSPTRGNQHTDTQYF
TGTGCCAGCAGCCCCACCCGAGGGAACCAACACACAGATACGCAGTATTTT
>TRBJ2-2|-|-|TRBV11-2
CASSLGRVTGELFF
TGTGCCAGCAGCTTAGGAAGGGTCACCGGGGAGCTGTTTTTT
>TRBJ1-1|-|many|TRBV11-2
CASSSPRGSTEAFF
TGTGCCAGCAGCTCACCCAGGGGCAGTACTGAAGCTTTCTTT
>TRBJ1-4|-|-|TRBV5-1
CASSLGDVATNEKLFF
TGCGCCAGCAGCTTGGGCGACGTTGCAACTAATGAAAAACTGTTTTTT
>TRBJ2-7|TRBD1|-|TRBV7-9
CASSLDPGGVTNF
TGTGCCAGCAGCTTAGACCCAGGGGGCGTTACGAACTTC
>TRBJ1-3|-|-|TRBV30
CAWTSSGNTIYF
TGTGCCTGGACCTCCAGTGGAAACACCATATATTTT
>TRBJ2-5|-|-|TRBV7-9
CASRRVPETQYF
TGTGCCAGCAGGAGGGTCCCAGAGACCCAGTACTTC
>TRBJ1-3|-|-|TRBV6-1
CASRTLTGGNTIYF
TGTGCCAGCAGGACCCTCACAGGTGGAAACACCATATATTTT
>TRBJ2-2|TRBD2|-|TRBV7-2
CASSLVGSGANTGELFF
TGTGCCAGCAGCTTAGTTGGTAGCGGGGCGAACACCGGGGAGCTGTTTTTT
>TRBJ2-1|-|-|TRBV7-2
CASSLHNEQFF
TGTGCCAGCAGCTTACACAATGAGCAGTTCTTC
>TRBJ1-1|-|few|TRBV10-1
CASRDNMNTEAFF
TGCGCCAGCAGGGATAACATGAACACTGAAGCTTTCTTT
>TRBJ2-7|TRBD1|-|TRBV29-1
CSAGSPDRGDEQYF
TGCAGCGCCGGTTCGCCGGACAGGGGTGACGAGCAGTACTTC
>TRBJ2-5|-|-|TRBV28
CASRTMGGGDQETQYF
TGTGCCAGCAGGACCATGGGGGGTGGGGATCAAGAGACCCAGTACTTC
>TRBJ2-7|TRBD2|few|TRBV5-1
CASSLLADYEQYF
TGCGCCAGCAGCTTGCTAGCGGACTACGAGCAGTACTTC
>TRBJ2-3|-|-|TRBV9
CASSVGVGSTDTQYF
TGTGCCAGCAGCGTGGGGGTTGGTAGCACAGATACGCAGTATTTT
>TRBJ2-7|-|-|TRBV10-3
CAISADGYEQYF
TGTGCCATCAGTGCAGACGGATACGAGCAGTACTTC
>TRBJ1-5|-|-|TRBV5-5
CASSLMQGRNQPQHF
TGTGCCAGCAGCTTGATGCAGGGGAGGAATCAGCCCCAGCATTTT
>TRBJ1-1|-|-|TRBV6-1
CASMVDVTEAFF
TGTGCCAGCATGGTTGACGTAACTGAAGCTTTCTTT
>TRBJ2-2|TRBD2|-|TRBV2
CASSEYSGRGGVGELFF
TGTGCCAGCAGTGAATATAGCGGGAGAGGGGGGGTCGGGGAGCTGTTTTTT
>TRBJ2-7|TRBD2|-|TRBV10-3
CAISEPSGRTIEQYF
TGTGCCATCAGTGAGCCTAGCGGGAGGACTATCGAGCAGTACTTC
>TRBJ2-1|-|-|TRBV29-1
CTHGQRGNEQFF
TGCACCCACGGCCAAAGGGGCAATGAGCAGTTCTTC
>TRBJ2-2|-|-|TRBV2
CASSAGVGELFF
TGTGCCAGCAGCGCAGGGGTCGGGGAGCTGTTTTTT
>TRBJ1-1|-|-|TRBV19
CATRDLNTEAFF
TGTGCCACAAGGGACTTGAACACTGAAGCTTTCTTT
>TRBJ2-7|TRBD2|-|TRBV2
CASSDSSGRVGEQYF
TGTGCCAGCAGTGATTCTAGCGGGAGAGTGGGGGAGCAGTACTTC
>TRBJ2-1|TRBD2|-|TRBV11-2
CASSLGSGTRCLF
TGTGCCAGCAGCTTAGGGTCCGGGACTAGGTGTCTCTTC
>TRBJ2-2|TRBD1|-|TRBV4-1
CASSRPGQGPTGELFF
TGCGCCAGCAGCCGCCCGGGACAGGGGCCCACCGGGGAGCTGTTTTTT
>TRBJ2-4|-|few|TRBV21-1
CASSKVTVPRYSTKNIQYF
TGTGCCAGCAGCAAAGTGACGGTCCCGCGTTACTCAACCAAAAACATTCAGTACTTC